The 18 T cell receptor beta chains reported below all come from one sample, sequenced in a study of cytomegalovirus exposure and HLA in healthy donors. Vbeta (60) and Jbeta (13) primers were used in the PCR. The assay was immunoSEQ multiplex PCR, and TCRdb's table has in-frame clones only and misses some. The sample has 150,000 or so clones, 65% to 80% seen once; the top ten hold 1.5% to 2%. Sequencing used PBMCs. These receptors were obtained from a woman in her 30s in good health and CMV-seronegative.

This rearrangement joins TRBV5-4 to TRBJ1-1; 9 nucleotides agree with TRBD1. The CDR3 totals 15 residues. CDR1 SGHNT and CDR2 YYREEE come from the germline V gene (reference sequence). V lost 4 bases, J lost 4 bases, and 8 bases stayed unmatched. This CDR3 is CASSRDRVTLTEAFF. In DNA form, the CDR3 reads TGTGCCAGCAGCCGGGACAGGGTCACTCTCACTGAAGCTTTCTTT.

This sequence joins TRBV29-1 and TRBJ2-1, with 7 nucleotides matching TRBD1. CDR1 SQVTM and CDR2 ANQGSEA come from the germline V gene. CDR3 length: 18 amino acids. With V trimmed by 7 bases and J by 7 bases, 25 bases remained unmatched. For the CDR3, the DNA is TGCAGCGCCACCGACTACCTTACGACAGGGACCTACTCGAATGAGCAGTTCTTC. It encodes CSATDYLTTGTYSNEQFF.

This clone is a singleton in its sample. This chain links TRBV9 with TRBJ2-2; 9 nucleotides align to TRBD2. Germline V gene data show CDR1 as SGDLS and CDR2 as YYNGEE. The V gene end was trimmed by 3 bases and the J gene end by 1 base; junction bases not matched to a gene: 4. The CDR3 is 16 residues long. CDR3 in amino acids: CASSERLAENTGELFF. In DNA form, the CDR3 reads TGTGCCAGCAGCGAGCGACTAGCGGAGAACACCGGGGAGCTGTTTTTT.

The chain recombines TRBV19 with TRBJ2-7; 7 nucleotides match TRBD1. The CDR3 length is 17 residues. Trimming took 2 bases from V and 6 from J; bases not matched to a gene: 16. CDR1 and CDR2 (germline): LNHDA, SQIVND (reference sequence). In nucleotides, the CDR3 is TGTGCCAGTAGTATAAACCTCAGACAGGGCCTAATGGCCGAGCAGTACTTC. Protein: CASSINLRQGLMAEQYF.

This clone is a singleton in its sample. This chain uses TRBV4-3 with TRBJ2-2; 7 positions match TRBD1. This CDR3 is built from 18 residues. V was pared by 5 bases and J by 4 bases, with 16 bases of the junction left unmatched. The germline gives CDR1 LGHNA, CDR2 YSLEER. The CDR3 region is CASSSRPTGPSGTGELFF. The CDR3 DNA reads TGCGCCAGCAGCTCCCGACCGACAGGGCCCTCGGGCACCGGGGAGCTGTTTTTT.

The rearrangement joins TRBV4-1 to TRBJ1-4; D unresolved. The CDR3 has 17 amino acids. CDR1 is MGHRA, CDR2 YSYEKL, per germline. Between the trimmed V and J ends, which lost 2 bases and 7 bases, there was a span of 20 bases. This CDR3 reads CASSQRSYIAGAEKLFF. The CDR3 DNA reads as TGCGCCAGCAGCCAAAGATCGTATATTGCGGGAGCTGAAAAACTGTTTTTT.

This clone has more than one count but fewer than ten. The V and J genes are TRBV2 and TRBJ2-3; 7 bases are shared with TRBD2. After removal of 6 bases from V and 5 bases from J, the junction contained 11 bases not matched to a gene. The CDR3 contains 15 residues. The germline V gene has CDR1 SNHLY and CDR2 FYNNEI. CDR3 bases: TGTGCCAGCAGGGAACTGGGACTAATAGGAGATACGCAGTATTTT. Protein product: CASRELGLIGDTQYF.

The rearrangement links TRBV19 to TRBJ1-1; D perhaps matches TRBD1 (6 bases). Trimming removed 8 bases at V and 1 base at J, with 14 bases between. The CDR3 has 14 residues. Germline CDR1 LNHDA, CDR2 SQIVND (reference sequence). CDR3 nucleotides: TGTGCCAGTGCGGACAGACCGAGGAACACTGAAGCTTTCTTT. This codes for CASADRPRNTEAFF.

The chain links TRBV5-8 to TRBJ2-6; a possible D gene is TRBD1 (6 bases). The germline CDR1 and CDR2 sequences are SGHTS and YDEGEE. With 4 bases removed from V and 0 bases from J, the gap between germline ends came to 11 bases. This CDR3 is 16 amino acids long. CDR3 bases: TGTGCCAGCAGCCCCGGGACAATCTCTGGGGCCAACGTCCTGACTTTC. Residues: CASSPGTISGANVLTF.

This chain uses TRBV20-1 with TRBJ2-7, with D hard to call. The CDR3 runs to 10 residues. Trimming stripped 3 bases from V and 3 bases from J, with 3 bases between. The germline V gene has CDR1 DFQATT and CDR2 SNEGSKA (reference sequence). CDR3: CSASNYEQYF. As DNA, the CDR3 is TGCAGTGCTAGCAACTACGAGCAGTACTTC.

The rearrangement uses TRBV19 and TRBJ2-7; 10 nucleotides line up with TRBD1. The trim removed 5 bases at V and 3 bases at J, leaving 4 bases unmatched. CDR3 size: 14 residues. Germline values: CDR1 LNHDA, CDR2 SQIVND (reference sequence). The CDR3 spells CASSPRTGGYEQYF. The CDR3 nucleotides are TGTGCCAGTAGTCCTAGGACAGGGGGCTACGAGCAGTACTTC.

The chain recombines TRBV20-1 with TRBJ2-1; possibly TRBD2 for D (5 bases). The CDR3 contains 11 residues. Germline CDR1 reads DFQATT; CDR2 reads SNEGSKA (reference sequence). V lost 6 bases to trimming and J lost 4 bases, with 7 bases between them. The CDR3: CSAGGYNEQFF. As DNA, the CDR3 is TGCAGTGCAGGAGGATACAATGAGCAGTTCTTC.

As regards this clone: In the same sample, other DNA sequences code for this CDR3. J is TRBJ1-4 and V is TRBV9; 9 positions match TRBD1. The CDR3 contains 15 residues. J was trimmed by 6 bases and V by 0 bases; bases with no gene match: 3. Germline CDR1 SGDLS, CDR2 YYNGEE. CDR3 DNA: TGTGCCAGCAGCGTAGCGGGACAGGGTTATGAAAAACTGTTTTTT. Translation gives CASSVAGQGYEKLFF.

The chain links TRBV6-5 to TRBJ1-6; D is ambiguous. Trimming cost V 0 bases and J 7 bases, with 7 bases left between them. Germline CDR1 reads MNHEY; CDR2 reads SVGAGI. The CDR3 has 14 residues. CDR3 nucleotide sequence: TGTGCCAGCAGTTACTCGGGGAGAAATTCACCCCTCCACTTT. Protein sequence: CASSYSGRNSPLHF.

V usage is TRBV4-1 and J usage is TRBJ2-1; the match to TRBD2 covers 12 bases. This CDR3 has 18 amino acids. Unmatched junction bases numbered 7, after V lost 0 bases and J lost 4 bases. The germline V gene has CDR1 MGHRA and CDR2 YSYEKL. The CDR3 nucleotides read TGCGCCAGCAGCCAAGATCCTAGCGGGGGGGGACCTTACAATGAGCAGTTCTTC. Translating gives CASSQDPSGGGPYNEQFF.

The chain recombines TRBV11-2 with TRBJ1-4; 8 bases line up with TRBD1. The CDR3 has 16 amino acids. Germline CDR1 reads SGHAT; CDR2 reads FQNNGV. After removal of 3 bases from V and 7 bases from J, the junction contained 10 bases not matched to a gene. DNA for the CDR3: TGTGCCAGCAGCTTCCGACAGGGGAATGGAGGTGAAAAACTGTTTTTT. Translation gives CASSFRQGNGGEKLFF.

The chain recombines TRBV4-1 with TRBJ1-1; 10 bases are a match to TRBD1. Germline-derived CDR1 and CDR2 are MGHRA and YSYEKL. The CDR3 covers 16 residues. V lost 5 bases, J lost 2 bases, and 8 bases stayed unmatched. CDR3 sequence: CASSKTGGTPNTEAFF. The CDR3 bases are TGCGCCAGCAGCAAGACAGGGGGCACACCCAACACTGAAGCTTTCTTT.

The rearrangement joins TRBV5-6 to TRBJ2-1, with TRBD2 matching over 7 bases. The CDR3 extends over 16 amino acids. Germline CDR1 and CDR2: SGHDT and YYEEEE. With 0 bases clipped from V and 5 bases from J, the junction kept 8 bases outside the gene matches. The CDR3 DNA reads TGTGCCAGCAGCTTGGTCCGGGCTAGCGGCGACAATGAGCAGTTCTTC. Translation: CASSLVRASGDNEQFF.